This entry features one T cell receptor beta chain sequence. Its specific antigen is unknown. Base qualities are not at hand, and no much larger clone is one base apart. The time point label for this specimen denotes: roughly 27 days on oral tofacitinib. Sample treatment or condition, as interpreted from the label and publication: oral pan-JAK inhibitor, 5-10 mg twice daily. Lesional scalp punch biopsies and peripheral blood were collected from alopecia areata patients. PBMCs were isolated by density centrifugation and stained for CD3, CD4 and CD8, and CD4+ and CD8+ T cells were sorted on a FACSAria. The germline V gene supplies CDR1 SQVTM and CDR2 ANQGSEA. The CDR3, from cysteine to phenylalanine, totals 11 residues. The CDR3 DNA has 33 bases and is translated from base 1. The junction shows trimming of 8 bases on V and 8 bases on J, plus 12 bases between the germline ends. Libraries were prepared through the immunoSEQ multiplex PCR assay. RNA was extracted from all samples and reverse transcribed into cDNA, which served as template for TCR sequencing. First-strand cDNA was synthesized using SuperScript III with a 2:1 mix of oligo-dT and random hexamers. Amplification bias was assessed with a synthetic immune receptor repertoire, and residual bias was removed computationally. Per the authors' processing: Raw reads were preprocessed for error removal, and CDR3 was defined according to IMGT conventions as running from the conserved cysteine to phenylalanine. Clonality was computed by normalizing Shannon entropy by log2 of the number of productive unique TCRs and subtracting the result from 1. Whether each scalp clone was CD4 or CD8 was inferred by checking scalp TCRbeta sequences against the CD4 and CD8 repertoires from sorted blood. In its TCRdb copy, this immuneACCESS table keeps in-frame sequences only and misses some clones. Where compared with another copy, unresolved V genes explain less than half of these, and the others have no known cause. V, J and clone size are taken as reported in that table, and D and trimming were inferred from the DNA itself. For this sample the table gives 100,000 to 150,000 clones, of which approximately 57% were detected only once. The top ten clones comprise around 6% of the sample.

The data are from a study of CD8+ T cells in alopecia areata listed by TCRdb under 2018. In the study overall: The treated patients took part in an open-label pilot trial in which moderate-to-severe alopecia areata was treated with oral tofacitinib at 5 to 10 mg twice daily. Patients received tofacitinib for 6 to 18 months and were then followed off drug for 6 months to check for delayed response and recurrence. In treated patients, disease severity was measured using the SALT score, which gives the percentage of scalp surface area affected. To study T cell clonal expansion in alopecia areata, the researchers applied high-throughput TCRbeta sequencing to both the C3H/HeJ mouse model and human patients. In humans, TCRbeta sequencing was performed on scalp tissue and on sorted CD4+ and CD8+ peripheral blood T cells from healthy controls and from patients with patchy or totalis/universalis alopecia areata. Patients on tofacitinib were biopsied at baseline and after 4 and 24 weeks of treatment, and several of the patients also had a later scalp biopsy. Scalp clonality was compared across normal scalp (n=4), patchy alopecia areata scalp (n=8), and alopecia totalis/universalis scalp (n=8). RNA was obtained with the PAXgene miRNA kit for fixed scalp, the miRNeasy kit for PBMCs, and the RNeasy kit for mouse skin. Amplification of TCRbeta CDR3 regions was done by immunoSEQ multiplex PCR using 35 Vbeta forward primers and 13 Jbeta reverse primers.

What the study reported, not specific to this receptor: Many expanded lesional clones were found to persist in scalp and blood during tofacitinib treatment, and relapse after treatment cessation may be partly explained by this persistence. Compared with mice, TCR sequences shared between patients were less clear, possibly partly because of HLA diversity across the patient population. Tofacitinib significantly decreased scalp clonality and the number of expanded CD8+ clones among the top 100 scalp clones. Because the treated cohort was small and had just a single nonresponder, larger studies are needed to establish links between baseline CD8+ expansion and response. Unlike mouse skin, which is dominated by gammadelta T cells, normal human skin has resident alphabeta T cells that are also sequenced, and this complicates analysis of the scalp TCR repertoire. Compared with normal scalp, lesional scalp had higher clonality and more expanded CD8+ clones, particularly in alopecia totalis/universalis, a pattern that suggests antigenic drive.

Sequencing used CD4+ T cells sorted from blood, obtained at week 4, from a patient treated with tofacitinib. The V gene is TRBV29-1 and the J gene is TRBJ1-4; no D segment can be confidently identified. This TCR came from a human donor with alopecia areata. The DNA sequence is as follows: TGCAGCCATGGCTCGGGCGAAAAACTGTTTTTT. It specifies CSHGSGEKLFF.